The TCR beta chain under discussion was sequenced for a study of blood T cell repertoires in COVID-19. The data were produced by immunoSEQ multiplex PCR, yet TCRdb's version contains in-frame clones alone and is incomplete. This sample has a few hundred thousand clones, with roughly 85% found just once. With V trimmed by 5 bases and J by 5 bases, 4 bases remained unmatched. The CDR3 runs to 15 residues. Germline CDR1 reads ENHRY; CDR2 reads SYGVKD. The clonotype was recovered from a woman aged 45-59 years who had been exposed to COVID-19. The chain has TRBV10-3 and TRBJ2-1; 12 bases map to TRBD2. The specimen sequenced was PBMCs or T cells enriched from blood (not recorded which). The CDR3 loop is CAISSSGGGNNEQFF. The CDR3 DNA is TGTGCCATCAGTTCTAGCGGGGGGGGAAACAATGAGCAGTTCTTC.